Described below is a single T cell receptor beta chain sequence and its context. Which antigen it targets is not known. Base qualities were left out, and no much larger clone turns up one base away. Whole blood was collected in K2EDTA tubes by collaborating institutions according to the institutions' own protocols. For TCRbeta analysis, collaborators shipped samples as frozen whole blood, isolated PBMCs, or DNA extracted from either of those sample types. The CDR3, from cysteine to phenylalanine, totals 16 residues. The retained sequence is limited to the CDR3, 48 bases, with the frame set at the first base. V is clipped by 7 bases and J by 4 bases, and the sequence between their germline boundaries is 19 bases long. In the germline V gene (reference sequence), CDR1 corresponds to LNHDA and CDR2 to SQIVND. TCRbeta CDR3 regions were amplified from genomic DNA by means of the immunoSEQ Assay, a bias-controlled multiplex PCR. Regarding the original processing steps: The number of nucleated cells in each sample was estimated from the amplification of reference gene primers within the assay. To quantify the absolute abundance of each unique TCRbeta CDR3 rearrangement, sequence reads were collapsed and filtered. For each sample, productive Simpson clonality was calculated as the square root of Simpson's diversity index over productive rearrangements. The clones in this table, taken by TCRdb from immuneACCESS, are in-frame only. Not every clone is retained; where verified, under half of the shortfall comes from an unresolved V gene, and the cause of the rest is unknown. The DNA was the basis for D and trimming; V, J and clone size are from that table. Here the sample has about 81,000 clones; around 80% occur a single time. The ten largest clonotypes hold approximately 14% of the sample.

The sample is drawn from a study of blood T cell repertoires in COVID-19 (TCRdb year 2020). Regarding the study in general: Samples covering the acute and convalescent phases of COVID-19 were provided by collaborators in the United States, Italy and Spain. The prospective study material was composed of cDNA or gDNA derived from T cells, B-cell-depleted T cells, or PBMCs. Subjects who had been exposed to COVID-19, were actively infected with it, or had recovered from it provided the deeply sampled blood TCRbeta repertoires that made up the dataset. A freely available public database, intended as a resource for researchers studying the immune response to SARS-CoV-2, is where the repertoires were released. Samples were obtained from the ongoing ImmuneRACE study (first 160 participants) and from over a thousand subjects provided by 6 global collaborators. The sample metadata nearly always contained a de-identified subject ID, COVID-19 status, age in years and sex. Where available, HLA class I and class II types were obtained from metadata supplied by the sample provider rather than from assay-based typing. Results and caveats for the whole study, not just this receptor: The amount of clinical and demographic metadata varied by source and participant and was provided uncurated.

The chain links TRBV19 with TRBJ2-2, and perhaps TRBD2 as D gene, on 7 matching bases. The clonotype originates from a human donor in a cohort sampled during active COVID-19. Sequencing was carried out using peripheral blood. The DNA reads TGTGCCAGTAACCCCGGAGGGGGGGCAGTCACCGGGGAGCTGTTTTTT. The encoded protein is CASNPGGGAVTGELFF.